The 13 T cell receptor beta chains in this list originate from one sample, sequenced in a study of response to subunit inactivated influenza vaccine. TCRdb fed the RT-PCR reads into MiXCR, producing one record per CDR3 protein. The sample contains more than 700,000 distinct CDR3 sequences, approximately 22% of which appear only once. Here the sequenced sample was PBMCs from blood, taken less than 6 days after vaccination. The receptors derive from a man aged 45-65 years who received an inactivated influenza vaccine.

There are a few counts of this clonotype. This chain uses TRBV20-1 with TRBJ2-4; no definite D call. Trimming took off 0 bases at V and 8 bases at J, with 5 bases between the two ends. CDR3 length equals 11 residues. Germline V gives CDR1 DFQATT, CDR2 SNEGSKA (reference sequence). The CDR3 spells CSARDLYIQYF. The DNA for the CDR3 is TGCAGTGCTAGAGATTTGTACATTCAGTACTTC.

The chain carries TRBV18 and TRBJ1-5, with 9 bases lining up with TRBD1. The CDR3 consists of 15 residues. Germline CDR1 and CDR2: KGHSH and LQKENI. Trimming cost V 2 bases and J 4 bases; bases outside gene matches: 3. The CDR3 sequence: CASSPMGQGNQPQHF. CDR3 bases: TGTGCCAGCTCACCAATGGGACAGGGAAATCAGCCCCAGCATTTT.

The chain has TRBV6-1 and TRBJ1-2; D is perhaps TRBD1 (6 bases). The V gene's germline CDR1 is MNHNS and CDR2 SASEGT. The V gene lost 6 bases and the J gene lost 2 bases, with 13 bases spanning the gap. The CDR3 loop spans 14 amino acids. The CDR3 sequence is CASREGGTNYGYTF. The CDR3 DNA is TGTGCCAGCAGGGAGGGGGGTACCAACTATGGCTACACCTTC.

The rearrangement uses TRBV6-1 and TRBJ1-4; 8 bases agree with TRBD1. The CDR3 is made up of 14 amino acids. V was clipped by 5 bases and J by 8 bases; unmatched bases: 7. CDR1 and CDR2 (germline): MNHNS, SASEGT. CDR3 in DNA: TGTGCCAGCAGTAATCTACGACAGGGGGAAAAACTGTTTTTT. Amino acids: CASSNLRQGEKLFF.

Note on this clonotype: Germline and junction disagree at one end, which may indicate a read error. V usage is TRBV18 and J usage is TRBJ2-4; the D is unclear. The CDR3 has 15 residues. CDR1 is KGHSH, CDR2 LQKENI, per germline. The CDR3 here is CASLPPTLAKNIQYF. The CDR3 bases are TGTGCCAGCTTACCACCGACACTAGCCAAAAACATTCAGTACTTC.

The chain combines TRBV5-4 with TRBJ1-2, with 7 bases matching TRBD1. The germline V gene encodes CDR1 SGHNT and CDR2 YYREEE (reference sequence). V shed 6 bases, J shed 3 bases, and the junction held 11 bases outside the gene matches. The CDR3 has 15 amino acids. CDR3 bases: TGTGCCAGCAAGGTTGAGGGGGCTAAAGACTATGGCTACACCTTC. Its translation: CASKVEGAKDYGYTF.

The gene calls are TRBV28 and TRBJ2-2, with D unclear. This CDR3 spans 12 amino acids. Germline lookup yields CDR1 MDHEN and CDR2 SYDVKM. Deletions cut 6 bases from V and 6 bases from J, with 8 bases between. In DNA form, the CDR3 reads TGTGCCAGCAGGGCGCCGGCCGGGGAGCTGTTTTTT. This codes for CASRAPAGELFF.

The gene calls are TRBV21-1 and TRBJ2-7. TRBV21-1 is assigned pseudogene status. The CDR3 totals 16 residues. DNA for the CDR3: TGTGCCAGCAGCAACGGATATGACTGGAGCTCCTACGAGCAGTACTTC. This codes for CASSNGYDWSSYEQYF.

The chain couples TRBV9 to TRBJ2-3; the match to TRBD2 covers 9 bases. Germline V gene sequence: CDR1 SGDLS, CDR2 YYNGEE. V lost 3 bases, J lost 5 bases, and 13 bases stayed unmatched. The CDR3 totals 17 residues. The CDR3 DNA follows: TGTGCCAGCAGCGGATCTGTTAGCGGGAGTGGGGGAGATACGCAGTATTTT. Translation gives CASSGSVSGSGGDTQYF.

This clonotype was detected many times. The chain employs TRBV18 and TRBJ2-6; D may be TRBD1 or TRBD2 (5 bases each). V lost 3 bases and J 4 bases, leaving 16 bases between the germline ends. Per the germline V gene, CDR1 is KGHSH and CDR2 is LQKENI. The CDR3 is 17 amino acids. CDR3 bases: TGTGCCAGCTCACCGCGAGGGACCGGGGTCGGGGCCAACGTCCTGACTTTC. Translating it yields CASSPRGTGVGANVLTF.

In its sample, this clonotype was seen many times. V is TRBV7-3 and J is TRBJ2-7, with unresolved D. V was clipped by 0 bases and J by 5 bases, with 8 bases between them. The CDR3 extends over 13 amino acids. Per germline, CDR1 SGHTA and CDR2 FQGTGA. CDR3 loop: CASSLTKKDEQYF. In nucleotides, the CDR3 is TGTGCCAGCAGCTTAACGAAGAAGGACGAGCAGTACTTC.

The chain employs TRBV10-1 and TRBJ1-2, with TRBD1 matching over 7 bases. V dropped 9 bases and J dropped 2; count of bases not matched to a gene: 3. The CDR3 loop spans 12 amino acids. The germline V gene encodes CDR1 WNHNN and CDR2 SYGVQD (reference sequence). The CDR3 here is CARKTGNYGYTF. CDR3 DNA sequence: TGCGCCAGAAAGACAGGGAACTATGGCTACACCTTC.

The V gene is TRBV6-1, the J gene TRBJ2-1; 7 positions agree with TRBD1. The germline V gene encodes CDR1 MNHNS and CDR2 SASEGT. This CDR3 region has 15 residues. Trimming removed 7 bases from V and 2 bases from J; junction bases left unmatched: 8. The CDR3 DNA reads as TGTGCCAGCAAATTAACAGGGGTGCCCTACAATGAGCAGTTCTTC. As protein: CASKLTGVPYNEQFF.